This T cell receptor (beta chain) was recorded in a study of cytomegalovirus exposure and HLA in healthy donors. The overall study: The roughly 120 validation repertoires matched the approximately 700 first-cohort repertoires in platform, a later analysis reported.

Data came from immunoSEQ multiplex PCR; TCRdb stores just in-frame clones and leaves some out. The repertoire has approximately 160,000 clones, just under 90% of them found once; the top ten carry 10%. Broader study findings: Specificity of a few CMV-associated chains for CMV antigens was verified in vitro. The study labeled more than 150 TCR beta chains cytomegalovirus-associated. Per published reports, the classifier diagnosed cytomegalovirus status with high specificity and sensitivity.

Trimming left V 0 bases short and J 3 bases short, with 16 bases between. Per germline, CDR1 SGDLS and CDR2 YYNGEE. The CDR3 runs to 17 residues. A note on this clone: No antigen is known for it.

The source material was PBMCs. The chain carries TRBV9 and TRBJ1-3; no firm D call. This receptor was obtained from a woman aged 18 to 35 in good health and CMV-seropositive. CDR3 loop: CASSVGAAYDFGNTIYF. The CDR3 coding sequence is TGTGCCAGCAGCGTAGGTGCGGCTTACGATTTTGGAAACACCATATATTTT.